This note documents a single TCR beta chain sequence. The antigen is not known. The data belong to a study of blood T cells in healthy people across ages. Regarding the study as a whole: Long-lived donors carried more naive CD4+ cells and greater diversity than aged donors. A roughly linear fall in TCR beta diversity per million T cells was seen with increasing age.

The second PCR ran 7 to 11 cycles with a sample-barcoded 5' primer and J-beta primers. A 12-random-nucleotide template-switch adaptor tagged each cDNA molecule. At least 2.5 million CDR3-containing paired-end reads were obtained per sample. A single record per CDR3 protein comes from TCRdb applying MiXCR to the 5' RACE reads. The sample has around 970,000 distinct CDR3 sequences; roughly half are singletons. Trimming took 1 base from V and 0 from J, leaving 10 bases between them. The V gene's germline CDR1 is DFQATT and CDR2 SNEGSKA (reference sequence). This CDR3 comprises 14 residues. The material sequenced was blood. This clonotype originated in a woman aged 55-69 years in good health. The V and J genes are TRBV20-1 and TRBJ2-7, with D possibly being TRBD2 (6 bases). The DNA of the CDR3 is TGCAGTGCTAGAGCGGGGGAGAGCTCCTACGAGCAGTACTTC. This sequence encodes CSARAGESSYEQYF.